The entry that follows covers one TCR beta chain sequence. Original methodology: The authors estimated nucleated cell counts from reference gene primer amplification. The assay was immunoSEQ multiplex PCR, and TCRdb's table has in-frame clones only and misses some. V, J and clone size derive from that table, while D and trimming were established from the DNA sequence. Of fewer than 120,000 clones in the sample, roughly 87% are singletons; the top ten hold around 4.8%. The entry originates in a study of blood T cell repertoires in COVID-19. About the research overall: Samples came from the United States, Italy and Spain, spanning acute and convalescent COVID-19. Nucleic acid was either cDNA or gDNA, and it came from T cells, B-cell-depleted T cells, or PBMCs.

CDR3 length: 11 amino acids. The V and J ends lost 7 bases and 5 bases respectively, with 8 bases between them. Germline assignment: CDR1 SQVTM and CDR2 ANQGSEA. Sequenced material: peripheral blood. The source of this sequence is a human donor in a cohort sampled during active COVID-19. The chain is built from TRBV29-1 and TRBJ1-4; D unresolved. The CDR3 region is CSAERNEKLFF. The CDR3 nucleotides are TGCAGCGCTGAGAGGAATGAAAAACTGTTTTTT.